This T cell receptor (beta chain) originates from a study of blood T cell repertoires in COVID-19. About the study: Some COVID-19 samples were acute and others convalescent; all came from the United States, Italy and Spain.

Germline assignment: CDR1 SGHNT and CDR2 YENEEA. Trimming took off 5 bases at V and 0 bases at J, with 7 bases between the two ends. There are 14 residues in the CDR3. Self-reported history from a screening survey and questionnaire set each donor's cohort. TCRdb keeps only in-frame clones here, not all; method: immunoSEQ multiplex PCR. The data show about 230,000 clones, under 85% seen once. The genes are TRBV11-3 and TRBJ2-2, with D unresolved. The TCR sequence derives from a man in his fifties or sixties who had recovered from COVID-19. The specimen was PBMCs or T cells enriched from blood (not recorded which). CDR3 sequence reads: CASSRIANTGELFF. The CDR3 region has the DNA TGTGCCAGCAGCCGTATCGCGAACACCGGGGAGCTGTTTTTT.